Each of the 26 T cell receptor beta chains below was sequenced from the same sample in a study of identifying expanded T cells in peripheral blood. Generated by immunoSEQ multiplex PCR, the TCRdb table keeps only in-frame clones and is missing some. The sample shows 100,000 or so clones, 80% to 90% of them seen only once. Sequenced: blood. Receptors originate from a person between 18 and 70 years old in good health.

The V and J genes are TRBV4-3 and TRBJ2-1, with 9 positions matching TRBD1. J gave up 4 bases and V 1 base, and 8 bases lay outside the gene matches. Per germline, CDR1 LGHNA and CDR2 YSLEER. This CDR3 has 17 residues. This CDR3 is CASSQAAGTGIYNEQFF. The CDR3 DNA reads TGCGCCAGCAGCCAAGCAGCCGGGACAGGGATTTACAATGAGCAGTTCTTC.

This clone occurred a few times. The chain is built from TRBV2 and TRBJ1-2; D is ambiguous. The ends were cut back, 2 bases at V and 6 bases at J, with 19 bases in the middle. Germline CDR1 and CDR2: SNHLY and FYNNEI. The CDR3 sequence is 16 residues long. Written as DNA, the CDR3 is TGTGCCAGCAGTGAAAGGCGTTCCTTCGGTAATAATGGCTACACCTTC. Amino acid sequence: CASSERRSFGNNGYTF.

This chain joins TRBV10-3 and TRBJ2-1, with 10 bases lining up with TRBD2. J lost 3 bases, V lost 3 bases, and 14 bases had no gene match. The CDR3 totals 19 residues. CDR1 is ENHRY and CDR2 is SYGVKD in the germline V gene. The CDR3 region is CAISDDGTSSGGDYNEQFF. The CDR3 bases are TGTGCCATCAGTGATGATGGTACCTCGAGCGGGGGGGACTACAATGAGCAGTTCTTC.

This chain connects TRBV4-3 to TRBJ2-1, with D possibly matching TRBD2 (7 bases). Germline lookup yields CDR1 LGHNA and CDR2 YSLEER. Trimming cost V 2 bases and J 3 bases, with 14 bases left between them. The CDR3 runs 16 residues. CDR3 sequence (DNA): TGCGCCAGCAGCCAATTAGAGGGGGGGGGCTACAATGAGCAGTTCTTC. Translating it yields CASSQLEGGGYNEQFF.

The rearrangement joins TRBV2 to TRBJ1-2; no firm D call. Trimming stripped 6 bases from V and 6 bases from J, with 20 bases between. CDR1 is SNHLY, CDR2 FYNNEI, per germline. The CDR3 runs to 15 residues. CDR3 in amino acids: CASSLFGLAVDGYTF. The CDR3 DNA reads as TGTGCCAGCAGCCTCTTCGGACTTGCGGTCGATGGCTACACCTTC.

This chain joins TRBV4-2 and TRBJ2-4; the match to TRBD1 covers 8 bases. V lost 2 bases and J lost 5; bases outside the gene matches: 5. Germline V CDR1 and CDR2: LGHNA, YNFKEQ. CDR3 size: 15 residues. The CDR3 loop reads CASSQPQQGENIQYF. CDR3 DNA: TGTGCCAGCAGCCAACCCCAACAGGGGGAAAACATTCAGTACTTC.

The chain employs TRBV4-3 and TRBJ2-4, with D uncertain. The ends were cut back, 0 bases at V and 5 bases at J, with 11 bases in the middle. CDR1 is LGHNA, CDR2 YSLEER, per germline. The CDR3 is 15 residues long. CDR3 DNA: TGCGCCAGCAGCCAAGATGGCGTCAGGCAAAACATTCAGTACTTC. Translating it yields CASSQDGVRQNIQYF.

This sequence joins TRBV6-5 and TRBJ1-2, with D possibly matching TRBD1 (6 bases). V gave up 4 bases and J gave up 4 bases, with 13 bases separating them. The germline V gene has CDR1 MNHEY and CDR2 SVGAGI. The CDR3 consists of 14 residues. The DNA for the CDR3 is TGTGCCAGCAGTTTCCCCGGACAGATCTATGGCTACACCTTC. It codes for CASSFPGQIYGYTF.

The chain employs TRBV10-3 and TRBJ2-7, with 12 bases matching TRBD1. Germline V lookup: CDR1 ENHRY, CDR2 SYGVKD. There are 15 residues in the CDR3. Trimming removed 3 bases from V and 6 bases from J; junction bases left unmatched: 6. The CDR3 protein is CAISDRGQGAGEQYF. The CDR3 bases are TGTGCCATCAGTGATAGGGGACAGGGGGCTGGCGAGCAGTACTTC.

The CDR3 bases are TGTGCCAGCCCGGGACAGAGCTACGAGCAGTACTTC. Translated, it gives CASPGQSYEQYF. This chain links TRBV2 with TRBJ2-7; 7 positions agree with TRBD1. Per the germline V gene, CDR1 is SNHLY and CDR2 is FYNNEI. CDR3 length equals 12 residues. V lost 8 bases to trimming and J lost 3 bases; unmatched junction nucleotides: 4.

This chain links TRBV7-2 with TRBJ1-1, with 7 bases matching TRBD1. V shed 2 bases, J shed 1 base, and the junction held 4 bases outside the gene matches. The CDR3 runs 15 residues. The V gene's germline CDR1 is SGHTA and CDR2 FQGNSA. The CDR3 loop reads CASSLTPGGNTEAFF. CDR3 sequence (DNA): TGTGCCAGCAGCTTAACGCCAGGGGGGAACACTGAAGCTTTCTTT.

This rearrangement joins TRBV9 to TRBJ2-1, with 11 positions matching TRBD2. V lost 4 bases to trimming and J lost 3 bases; unmatched junction nucleotides: 3. Germline CDR1 reads SGDLS; CDR2 reads YYNGEE. The CDR3 loop spans 15 amino acids. The CDR3 is CASSFSGGDYNEQFF. In DNA, the CDR3 is TGTGCCAGCAGCTTTAGCGGGGGGGACTACAATGAGCAGTTCTTC.

This chain joins TRBV9 and TRBJ1-2; D is uncertain. The CDR3 spans 16 residues. Trimming removed 4 bases from V and 2 bases from J, with 18 bases in between. Germline-derived CDR1 and CDR2 are SGDLS and YYNGEE. The CDR3 spells CASSRDPGGRNYGYTF. The CDR3 DNA sequence: TGTGCCAGCAGCCGGGATCCGGGTGGGAGAAACTATGGCTACACCTTC.

V usage is TRBV11-3 and J usage is TRBJ2-3; D is perhaps TRBD2 (6 bases). Trimming left V 5 bases short and J 4 bases short, with 16 bases between. The CDR3 totals 15 residues. In germline, CDR1 is SGHNT, CDR2 YENEEA. CDR3: CASSEAGRDADTQYF. The CDR3 nucleotides read TGTGCCAGCAGCGAAGCGGGCAGGGACGCAGATACGCAGTATTTT.

The genes are TRBV7-2 and TRBJ2-3; the match to TRBD2 covers 9 bases. Germline CDR1 reads SGHTA; CDR2 reads FQGNSA. This CDR3 spans 19 amino acids. Losses at the gene ends were 2 bases for V and 0 bases for J; bases not matched to a gene: 12. CDR3 DNA sequence: TGTGCCAGCAGCTTATATCCCAGCGGACTAGCGATTAGCACAGATACGCAGTATTTT. As protein: CASSLYPSGLAISTDTQYF.

V usage is TRBV5-6 and J usage is TRBJ2-7; possibly TRBD1 or TRBD2 for D (5 bases each). CDR3 size: 14 residues. Germline V gives CDR1 SGHDT, CDR2 YYEEEE. V shed 5 bases and J shed 1 base, with 13 bases lying between them. CDR3 sequence reads: CASSWGIGSYEQYF. CDR3 in DNA: TGTGCCAGCAGTTGGGGGATTGGGTCCTACGAGCAGTACTTC.

The chain links TRBV7-9 to TRBJ1-1; the D is unclear. The CDR3 contains 15 residues. Germline V gives CDR1 SEHNR, CDR2 FQNEAQ (reference sequence). V lost 3 bases and J 0 bases, leaving 11 bases between the germline ends. The CDR3 DNA reads as TGTGCCAGCAGCTTCGGAAGGGTCATGAACACTGAAGCTTTCTTT. This encodes CASSFGRVMNTEAFF.

This chain connects TRBV7-2 to TRBJ1-6; D might be TRBD1 (6 bases). With 4 bases removed from V and 5 bases from J, the gap between germline ends came to 18 bases. The germline V gene has CDR1 SGHTA and CDR2 FQGNSA. This CDR3 is built from 17 residues. CDR3 bases: TGTGCCAGCAGCTCCCCCGCTGCACAGGGACATAATTCACCCCTCCACTTT. Translated: CASSSPAAQGHNSPLHF.

This clone was counted a single time. A junction end diverges from the germline sequence, so it may reflect a read error. CDR3 coding DNA: TGTGCCAGCAGGGAAGTAGAGACCCAGTACTTC. This codes for CASREVETQYF. The chain has TRBV2 and TRBJ2-5; D not resolved. Per germline, CDR1 SNHLY and CDR2 FYNNEI. The CDR3 is 11 amino acids.

The J gene is TRBJ2-7, the V gene TRBV11-2; a possible D gene is TRBD2 (5 bases). This CDR3 spans 14 amino acids. The ends were cut back, 5 bases at V and 2 bases at J, with 13 bases in the middle. CDR1 is SGHAT and CDR2 is FQNNGV in the germline V gene. The CDR3: CASSASSFAYEQYF. The CDR3 DNA sequence: TGTGCCAGCAGCGCTAGCTCCTTTGCCTACGAGCAGTACTTC.

Notes on this clone: This sample also contains other DNA sequences that code for the same CDR3. The chain's CDR3 is CASSSLYPYGYTF. DNA for the CDR3: TGTGCCAGCAGCTCGTTATACCCCTATGGCTACACCTTC. The V and J genes are TRBV7-2 and TRBJ1-2; D is unclear. Germline V lookup: CDR1 SGHTA, CDR2 FQGNSA. CDR3 length: 13 residues. V lost 4 bases and J lost 4, with 10 bases in between.

This chain connects TRBV15 to TRBJ2-5; TRBD2 is a possible D gene (5 bases). CDR3 length: 14 residues. The germline CDR1 and CDR2 sequences are LNHNV and YYDKDF (reference sequence). The ends were cut back, 0 bases at V and 5 bases at J, with 10 bases in the middle. The CDR3 coding sequence is TGTGCCACCAGCAGAGATTTAGCGCGGGAGACCCAGTACTTC. Translating gives CATSRDLARETQYF. The entire variable domain, with the rest obtained from reference TRBV15 and TRBJ2-5, is as follows: DAMVIQNPRYQVTQFGKPVTLSCSQTLNHNVMYWYQQKSSQAPKLLFHYYDKDFNNEADTPDNFQSRRPNTSFCFLDIRSPGLGDTAMYLCATSRDLARETQYFGPGTRLLVL.

The chain is built from TRBV11-2 and TRBJ1-1, with D possibly being TRBD1 (5 bases). Germline values: CDR1 SGHAT, CDR2 FQNNGV. This CDR3 comprises 17 residues. V was clipped by 5 bases and J by 7 bases, with 26 bases between them. The CDR3: CASSPITLGLRAFEAFF. In DNA form, the CDR3 reads TGTGCCAGCAGCCCCATAACCCTGGGACTCCGTGCGTTTGAAGCTTTCTTT.

This chain links TRBV19 with TRBJ2-7, with 9 nucleotides matching TRBD1. In germline, CDR1 is LNHDA, CDR2 SQIVND (reference sequence). CDR3 length equals 14 residues. With V trimmed by 6 bases and J by 3 bases, 6 bases remained unmatched. This CDR3 is CASSRETGGYEQYF. CDR3 nucleotide sequence: TGTGCCAGTAGCAGGGAGACAGGGGGCTACGAGCAGTACTTC.

The genes are TRBV6-5 and TRBJ2-5; tentative D call: TRBD1 (6 bases). The CDR3 is 12 residues long. CDR1 and CDR2 from the germline V gene are MNHEY and SVGAGI. Trimming took 5 bases from V and 10 from J, leaving 14 bases between them. CDR3 nucleotides: TGTGCCAGCAGTGGGGGCCAGAGGGACCAGTACTTC. Protein product: CASSGGQRDQYF.

The V gene is TRBV29-1, the J gene TRBJ2-5, with D possibly matching TRBD2 (6 bases). Trimming shortened V by 4 bases and J by 0 bases, and 6 bases separated the two germline ends. The CDR3 extends over 12 amino acids. Germline CDR1 reads SQVTM; CDR2 reads ANQGSEA. The DNA of the CDR3 is TGCAGCGTTGCTAGCGACCAAGAGACCCAGTACTTC. Its protein product is CSVASDQETQYF. Full variable domain (missing parts from reference TRBV29-1 and TRBJ2-5): SAVISQKPSRDICQRGTSLTIQCQVDSQVTMMFWYRQQPGQSLTLIATANQGSEATYESGFVIDKFPISRPNLTFSTLTVSNMSPEDSSIYLCSVASDQETQYFGPGTRLLVL.